These T cell receptor beta chains were read from a single sample in a study of blood T cell repertoires in COVID-19. Libraries were prepared by immunoSEQ multiplex PCR; TCRdb keeps only in-frame clonotypes and omits some of them. The repertoire holds 65,000 to 75,000 clones, with roughly 84% as singletons. The sequencing input was peripheral blood. Receptor source: a woman between 55 and 75 years old with acute or convalescent COVID-19. CDR3s include the opening cysteine and the closing phenylalanine or tryptophan. The D gene is left open where the match is weak. Clone size appears in some rows only: once, few, many, or a class for an expanded clone.

>NA|NA|TRBV5-1|TRBJ1-1
TGCGCCAGCAGTTTGGGGGGAGGGGACACTGAAGCTTTCTTT
CASSLGGGDTEAFF
>NA|NA|TRBV19|TRBJ1-6
TGTGCCAGTAGTATAGGATCGGCAGGTCCAGGTTCACCCCTCCACTTT
CASSIGSAGPGSPLHF
>NA|NA|TRBV5-1|TRBJ1-4
TGCGCCAGCAGCCTGGACAGACCGCCGAATGAAAAACTGTTTTTT
CASSLDRPPNEKLFF
>NA|TRBD1|TRBV29-1|TRBJ1-3
TGCAGCGTTGCCCCGACAGGGACAGGAAACACCATATATTTT
CSVAPTGTGNTIYF
>NA|NA|TRBV21-1|TRBJ2-4
TGTGCCAGCAGCAAAGAACGGTGCCCGAAGGGACACAACATTCAGTACTTC
CASSKERCPKGHNIQYF
>NA|TRBD2|TRBV5-1|TRBJ2-1
TGCGCCAGCAGCATAACTAGCGGGGGAGCCTACAATGAGCAGTTCTTC
CASSITSGGAYNEQFF
>few|TRBD2|TRBV6-4|TRBJ2-1
TGTGCCAGCAGCCTCACTAGCGGGGGGGCCAATGAGCAGTTCTTC
CASSLTSGGANEQFF
>few|TRBD2|TRBV4-2|TRBJ2-1
TGTGCCAGCAGCCAGGGACTAGCGGGGAACAATGAGCAGTTCTTC
CASSQGLAGNNEQFF
>NA|NA|TRBV6-5|TRBJ1-6
TGTGCCAGCAGTTACGCTAACCGAGATAATTCACCCCTCCACTTT
CASSYANRDNSPLHF
>NA|NA|TRBV29-1|TRBJ1-1
TGCAGCGCCGGGAACACTGAAGCTTTCTTT
CSAGNTEAFF
>few|TRBD2|TRBV7-3|TRBJ2-1
TGTGCCAGCAGCTTACTCGGGGGGGCGTACAATGAGCAGTTCTTC
CASSLLGGAYNEQFF